The 10 T cell receptor beta chains below come from one sample, sequenced in a study of T-cell memory formation after mild COVID-19. TCRdb redid the calling of the 5' RACE reads with MiXCR, one entry per CDR3 protein. The table shows more than 450,000 distinct CDR3 sequences, with approximately 18% occurring only once. Sequencing used PBMCs or a T cell subset sorted from them (not recorded which). All receptors derive from an adult woman who had mild COVID-19 (a few samples of this study predate the infection). Cell type and time point are not known.

This clonotype was seen only a few times. This chain joins TRBV19 and TRBJ2-3; unclear D gene. Germline lookup yields CDR1 LNHDA and CDR2 SQIVND (reference sequence). Trimming shortened V by 4 bases and J by 0 bases, and 11 bases separated the two germline ends. The CDR3 is made up of 15 amino acids. The CDR3 is CASSTLTASTDTQYF. The DNA of the CDR3 is TGTGCCAGTAGTACGTTGACGGCTAGCACAGATACGCAGTATTTT.

This clonotype was observed a handful of times. The chain joins TRBV7-3 to TRBJ1-1, with 7 bases aligning to TRBD1. The junction had 8 bases not matched to a gene; V was cut back by 3 bases and J by 1 base. CDR1 SGHTA and CDR2 FQGTGA come from the germline V gene. The CDR3 length is 16 residues. The CDR3 nucleotides read TGTGCCAGCAGCTTCCACCTTGGACAGGCGAACACTGAAGCTTTCTTT. Translating it yields CASSFHLGQANTEAFF.

The chain combines TRBV7-2 with TRBJ2-2; D gene ambiguous. CDR3 length: 18 amino acids. Germline loops: CDR1 SGHTA, CDR2 FQGNSA. V lost 4 bases to trimming and J lost 2 bases, with 20 bases between them. CDR3 sequence: CASSSIYTLTFNTGELFF. In DNA, the CDR3 is TGTGCCAGCAGCTCCATTTATACGTTAACCTTTAACACCGGGGAGCTGTTTTTT.

The table lists this clonotype with a few counts. This chain links TRBV30 with TRBJ1-6, with no clear D. CDR1 is GTSNPN, CDR2 SVGIG, per germline (reference sequence). Trimming cost V 3 bases and J 10 bases, with 13 bases left between them. CDR3 length equals 13 residues. The chain's CDR3 is CAWRSSSSSPLHF. Here the CDR3 DNA reads TGTGCCTGGAGAAGCAGTTCTTCCTCACCCCTCCACTTT.

V gene TRBV18 combines with J gene TRBJ1-1; D gene ambiguous. The V end was cut by 3 bases, the J end by 2 bases, with 16 bases between. CDR1 and CDR2 from the germline V gene are KGHSH and LQKENI. The CDR3 sequence is 16 residues long. CDR3 DNA sequence: TGTGCCAGCTCACCTACCTTTGGGCAGCCAAACACTGAAGCTTTCTTT. Encoded protein: CASSPTFGQPNTEAFF.

The chain links TRBV5-6 to TRBJ2-2; D is possibly TRBD2 (5 bases). The CDR3 loop spans 16 amino acids. Germline V gene lookup returns CDR1 SGHDT and CDR2 YYEEEE. V was cut by 4 bases and J by 1 base, with 14 bases left in between. CDR3 sequence: CASSPGSGVNTGELFF. CDR3 nucleotides: TGTGCCAGCAGCCCGGGATCCGGGGTGAACACCGGGGAGCTGTTTTTT.

Only a few counts were recorded for this clonotype. The V and J genes are TRBV12-3 or TRBV12-4 and TRBJ1-2, with TRBD1 as a possible D gene (5 bases). CDR3 length: 13 residues. V was trimmed by 6 bases and J by 7 bases, leaving 15 bases between them. CDR3 sequence: CASSYRNGAGYTF. The CDR3 DNA reads TGTGCCAGCAGCTACAGGAACGGGGCTGGCTACACCTTC.

At least ten counts were recorded for this clonotype. The CDR3 spells CASSQEVGINEQFF. DNA for the CDR3: TGTGCCAGCAGCCAAGAGGTTGGAATCAATGAGCAGTTCTTC. V is TRBV3-1 and J is TRBJ2-1; D is unclear. This CDR3 contains 14 residues. CDR1 LGHDT and CDR2 YNNKEL come from the germline V gene (reference sequence). The V gene lost 0 bases and the J gene lost 6 bases, with 9 bases spanning the gap.

The chain employs TRBV24-1 and TRBJ2-1; 11 bases line up with TRBD2. The CDR3 is 14 residues long. Unmatched junction bases numbered 4, after V lost 9 bases and J lost 4 bases. CDR1 is KGHDR and CDR2 is SFDVKD in the germline V gene. CDR3: CATQRTSGYNEQFF. The CDR3 DNA reads TGTGCCACCCAAAGGACTAGCGGGTACAATGAGCAGTTCTTC.

Only a few counts were recorded for this clonotype. The chain carries TRBV12-3 or TRBV12-4 and TRBJ2-2, with TRBD2 matching 8 bases. CDR3 length: 16 residues. J gave up 5 bases and V 7 bases, and 12 bases lay outside the gene matches. The chain's CDR3 is CASNQEVVAGTGELFF. In DNA, the CDR3 is TGTGCCAGCAACCAAGAGGTCGTAGCGGGAACCGGGGAGCTGTTTTTT.